Ten or more counts support the clone carrying this TCR beta chain. The source of the sample is a study of T-cell reconstitution after alpha-beta-depleted transplantation in children. CDR1 is MGHRA, CDR2 YSYEKL, per germline. The CDR3 length is 17 residues. The junction had 11 bases not matched to a gene; V was cut back by 3 bases and J by 1 base. Unique molecular identifiers were incorporated during preparation of the TCRbeta library. TCRdb passed the PCR reads through MiXCR, listing each CDR3 protein once. The table has 300,000 or so distinct CDR3 sequences, about a tenth seen once. The chain links TRBV4-1 to TRBJ1-1; 7 bases agree with TRBD1. The sample in question was PBMCs from the stem cell graft donor, obtained from the stem cell graft. The sequence derives from a human donor who donated a stem cell graft to a child with SCID. The CDR3 DNA reads as TGCGCCAGCAGCCACAAGGGGGCTGTGCAGAGGAACACTGAAGCTTTCTTT. Translating gives CASSHKGAVQRNTEAFF.